Listed here are 28 T cell receptor beta chains from one sample, sequenced in a study of blood T cell repertoires in COVID-19. The protocol was immunoSEQ multiplex PCR, while the TCRdb copy is restricted to in-frame clones and leaves out a portion. The sample contains approximately 200,000 clones, just under 90% of which appear only once. Sequenced material: peripheral blood. These receptors all come from a man between 60 and 70 years old who had recovered from COVID-19.

The V gene is TRBV5-1, the J gene TRBJ2-1, with D possibly TRBD1 on 6 matching bases. This CDR3 spans 16 amino acids. CDR1 is SGHRS, CDR2 YFSETQ, per germline. V was clipped by 6 bases and J by 8 bases, with 24 bases between them. CDR3 DNA sequence: TGCGCCAGCACCTCTAACAGGGCTGACATACGCGATGAGCAGTTCTTC. It translates to CASTSNRADIRDEQFF.

This chain uses TRBV7-2 with TRBJ2-7; possibly TRBD2 for D (6 bases). Germline V CDR1 and CDR2: SGHTA, FQGNSA. This CDR3 has 12 amino acids. V lost 6 bases to trimming and J lost 6 bases, with 12 bases between them. The CDR3 loop is CASSPRDGEQYF. The CDR3 DNA sequence: TGTGCCAGCAGTCCGCGGGACGGCGAGCAGTACTTC.

The chain uses TRBV3-1 (or the pseudogene TRBV3-2) and TRBJ2-1; no reliable D call. V was cut by 2 bases and J by 5 bases, with 4 bases left in between. Per germline, CDR1 LGHDT and CDR2 YNNKEL (reference sequence). There are 12 residues in the CDR3. As DNA, the CDR3 is TGTGCCAGCAGCCAAACTAACAATGAGCAGTTCTTC. Translating gives CASSQTNNEQFF.

The chain joins TRBV7-9 to TRBJ2-1; TRBD2 aligns across 9 bases. Germline V gene lookup returns CDR1 SEHNR and CDR2 FQNEAQ (reference sequence). This CDR3 has 15 residues. V was pared by 2 bases and J by 4 bases, with 3 bases of the junction left unmatched. CDR3 coding DNA: TGTGCCAGCAGCTTATTAGCGGGAGTGTACAATGAGCAGTTCTTC. The encoded protein is CASSLLAGVYNEQFF.

The chain recombines TRBV10-2 with TRBJ2-3, with TRBD1 matching over 11 bases. Trimming cost V 11 bases and J 6 bases; bases outside gene matches: 7. Germline assignment: CDR1 WSHSY and CDR2 SAAADI. The CDR3 has 13 residues. CDR3 sequence: CAASGQGGDTQYF. The CDR3 DNA is TGCGCCGCCTCGGGACAGGGGGGGGATACGCAGTATTTT.

This clone was recorded only once. The chain carries TRBV28 and TRBJ2-3; TRBD2 might be the D (5 bases). CDR1 and CDR2 (germline): MDHEN, SYDVKM. V was clipped by 6 bases and J by 0 bases, with 7 bases between them. CDR3 length: 13 amino acids. CDR3 sequence (DNA): TGTGCCAGCAGGGCGGGTAGCACAGATACGCAGTATTTT. Protein: CASRAGSTDTQYF.

In regard to this clone: The sample contains more than one DNA sequence encoding this CDR3. This chain joins TRBV11-2 and TRBJ1-1, with D unresolved. The CDR3 has 14 amino acids. The germline gives CDR1 SGHAT, CDR2 FQNNGV. V lost 2 bases and J lost 4, with 11 bases in between. The CDR3 protein is CASSLPTGSTEAFF. CDR3 nucleotides: TGTGCCAGCAGCTTACCGACGGGATCCACTGAAGCTTTCTTT.

The chain joins TRBV5-1 to TRBJ1-2; D perhaps matches TRBD1 (6 bases). Trimming removed 1 base from V and 6 bases from J, with 13 bases in between. Germline CDR1 reads SGHRS; CDR2 reads YFSETQ. The CDR3 runs 14 residues. CDR3 sequence: CASSLNQGRDGYTF. CDR3 coding DNA: TGCGCCAGCAGCTTGAACCAGGGGAGGGATGGCTACACCTTC.

The CDR3 DNA is TGTGCCAGCAGCGTAGAACAGGACGCCACAGATACGCAGTATTTT. Translated, it gives CASSVEQDATDTQYF. The rearrangement uses TRBV9 and TRBJ2-3, with D tentatively TRBD1 (5 bases). Germline loops: CDR1 SGDLS, CDR2 YYNGEE. The CDR3 runs 15 residues. V was cut by 0 bases and J by 2 bases, with 10 bases left in between.

This chain joins TRBV11-3 and TRBJ2-6, with 9 nucleotides matching TRBD1. After removal of 5 bases from V and 4 bases from J, the junction contained 9 bases not matched to a gene. CDR3 length: 17 amino acids. The germline gives CDR1 SGHNT, CDR2 YENEEA. CDR3 nucleotide sequence: TGTGCCAGCAGCACGGGACAGGGATCATTCGGGGCCAACGTCCTGACTTTC. Amino acid sequence: CASSTGQGSFGANVLTF.

This sequence joins TRBV7-2 and TRBJ2-1; no clear D gene. V was trimmed by 1 base and J by 0 bases, leaving 13 bases between them. The CDR3 runs to 17 residues. Germline V CDR1 and CDR2: SGHTA, FQGNSA. The CDR3 loop is CASSLVLKRGSYNEQFF. The CDR3 nucleotides are TGTGCCAGCAGCTTAGTTTTAAAAAGAGGCTCCTACAATGAGCAGTTCTTC.

The chain has TRBV30 and TRBJ1-6; D is ambiguous. This CDR3 has 14 residues. Germline loops: CDR1 GTSNPN, CDR2 SVGIG (reference sequence). V was pared by 1 base and J by 9 bases, with 13 bases between. DNA for the CDR3: TGTGCCTGGAGTGAGAGAGGCTTGAGTTCACCCCTCCACTTT. This gives the protein CAWSERGLSSPLHF.

This chain links TRBV11-3 with TRBJ2-3; 8 nucleotides align to TRBD1. There are 15 residues in the CDR3. V shed 0 bases, J shed 10 bases, and the junction held 9 bases outside the gene matches. From germline, CDR1 is SGHNT and CDR2 YENEEA. The CDR3 DNA sequence: TGTGCCAGCAGCTTAGATCCCAGGGGACAGGTCGCGCAGTATTTT. Translated, it gives CASSLDPRGQVAQYF. The whole variable domain, filled in from reference TRBV11-3 and TRBJ2-3, reads EAGVVQSPRYKIIEKKQPVAFWCNPISGHNTLYWYLQNLGQGPELLIRYENEEAVDDSQLPKDRFSAERLKGVDSTLKIQPAELGDSAVYLCASSLDPRGQVAQYFGPGTRLTVL.

This clone occurred a few times. V usage is TRBV4-3 and J usage is TRBJ2-1, with D possibly TRBD2 on 7 matching bases. V lost 3 bases, J lost 2 bases, and 14 bases lay in between. Germline V gene sequence: CDR1 LGHNA, CDR2 YSLEER. This CDR3 has 16 residues. CDR3 sequence reads: CASSQQTGGTYNEQFF. In nucleotides, the CDR3 is TGCGCCAGCAGCCAGCAGACGGGGGGCACCTACAATGAGCAGTTCTTC.

The gene calls are TRBV10-3 and TRBJ1-2, with D possibly matching TRBD1 (5 bases). The V end lost 4 bases, the J end lost 5 bases, and 11 bases lay between the germline ends. Germline CDR1 reads ENHRY; CDR2 reads SYGVKD. The CDR3 extends over 13 amino acids. CDR3 nucleotide sequence: TGTGCCATCAGTGTACCCGGGGGTTATGGCTACACCTTC. Protein product: CAISVPGGYGYTF.

The V call is TRBV30, the J call TRBJ2-5, with 7 bases identical to TRBD2. The V and J ends lost 0 bases and 4 bases, in that order; junction bases with no gene match: 17. The CDR3 covers 18 residues. Germline V gives CDR1 GTSNPN, CDR2 SVGIG (reference sequence). The chain's CDR3 is CAWSVLPPGGFVRETQYF. CDR3 coding DNA: TGTGCCTGGAGTGTACTACCGCCGGGAGGCTTTGTCAGAGAGACCCAGTACTTC.

V usage is TRBV25-1 and J usage is TRBJ2-3, with 10 positions matching TRBD1. The CDR3 is made up of 14 amino acids. The trim removed 8 bases at V and 6 bases at J, leaving 8 bases unmatched. Germline-derived CDR1 and CDR2 are MGHDK and SYGVNS. CDR3 sequence: CASLRQGAWDTQYF. The CDR3 region has the DNA TGTGCCAGCCTCCGACAGGGGGCTTGGGATACGCAGTATTTT. Full variable domain (missing parts from reference TRBV25-1 and TRBJ2-3): EADIYQTPRYLVIGTGKKITLECSQTMGHDKMYWYQQDPGMELHLIHYSYGVNSTEKGDLSSESTVSRIRTEHFPLTLESARPSHTSQYLCASLRQGAWDTQYFGPGTRLTVL.

The rearrangement links TRBV7-8 to TRBJ2-1; 7 positions agree with TRBD1. The germline gives CDR1 SGHVS, CDR2 FQNEAQ. With V trimmed by 2 bases and J by 6 bases, 7 bases remained unmatched. The CDR3 contains 15 residues. CDR3 loop: CASSLKGTAPNEQFF. CDR3 in DNA: TGTGCCAGCAGCTTAAAAGGGACAGCCCCCAATGAGCAGTTCTTC.

The chain employs TRBV11-2 and TRBJ1-1; tentatively, D is TRBD1 (5 bases). The V end was cut by 7 bases, the J end by 0 bases, with 9 bases between. The germline CDR1 and CDR2 sequences are SGHAT and FQNNGV. The CDR3 has 13 residues. CDR3 residues: CASTRQLNTEAFF. CDR3 DNA: TGTGCCAGCACCCGACAGTTGAACACTGAAGCTTTCTTT.

The CDR3, as DNA: TGTGCCAGCAGCCCCGGGGGCGGGGGAGGCGAGCAGTACTTC. It specifies CASSPGGGGGEQYF. The chain carries TRBV7-3 and TRBJ2-7; D is perhaps TRBD2 (7 bases). CDR3 size: 14 residues. The V end was cut by 5 bases, the J end by 6 bases, with 17 bases between. Germline assignment: CDR1 SGHTA and CDR2 FQGTGA.

The chain is built from TRBV5-4 and TRBJ2-3, with 7 bases that match TRBD1. The CDR3 sequence is 17 residues long. V lost 3 bases to trimming and J lost 2 bases; unmatched junction nucleotides: 12. CDR1 and CDR2 from the germline V gene are SGHNT and YYREEE (reference sequence). The CDR3 sequence: CASSSTGFSGYTDTQYF. The CDR3 DNA reads as TGTGCCAGCAGCTCGACAGGGTTTTCGGGTTACACAGATACGCAGTATTTT.

The gene calls are TRBV7-3 and TRBJ1-2; D perhaps matches TRBD1 (6 bases). Per germline, CDR1 SGHTA and CDR2 FQGTGA. The germline V and J ends were trimmed by 2 bases and 8 bases, with 12 bases remaining between them. The CDR3 is 13 amino acids. CDR3 sequence reads: CASSLHRDGGYTF. For the CDR3, the DNA is TGTGCCAGCAGCTTACACAGGGATGGAGGCTACACCTTC.

The V gene is TRBV10-1, the J gene TRBJ2-5, with 7 nucleotides matching TRBD1. CDR3 length: 16 amino acids. The germline V gene encodes CDR1 WNHNN and CDR2 SYGVQD (reference sequence). The junction had 12 bases not matched to a gene; V was cut back by 1 base and J by 7 bases. The CDR3 DNA is TGCGCCAGCAGTGAGTGGGGAAAACAGGGGAGTGTGACCCAGTACTTC. This sequence encodes CASSEWGKQGSVTQYF.

The V gene is TRBV6-5, the J gene TRBJ2-5; TRBD1 might be the D (5 bases). Germline values: CDR1 MNHEY, CDR2 SVGAGI. The CDR3 extends over 14 amino acids. Trimming cost V 7 bases and J 2 bases, with 14 bases left between them. CDR3 sequence reads: CASIQGGLQETQYF. Written as DNA, the CDR3 is TGTGCCAGCATCCAGGGTGGGCTACAAGAGACCCAGTACTTC.

The chain couples TRBV6-5 to TRBJ1-1; TRBD1 matches 7 bases. CDR3 length: 14 amino acids. Germline-derived CDR1 and CDR2 are MNHEY and SVGAGI. Trimming cost V 11 bases and J 2 bases; bases outside gene matches: 11. The CDR3 DNA follows: TGTGCCGGCTTCGACAGGGCGAAAAACACTGAAGCTTTCTTT. Protein sequence: CAGFDRAKNTEAFF.

The rearrangement uses TRBV9 and TRBJ2-7; 8 bases map to TRBD1. Germline assignment: CDR1 SGDLS and CDR2 YYNGEE. J gave up 0 bases and V 3 bases, and 5 bases lay outside the gene matches. The CDR3 consists of 15 residues. The CDR3 here is CASSATGASSYEQYF. The CDR3 region has the DNA TGTGCCAGCAGCGCGACAGGGGCATCCTCCTACGAGCAGTACTTC.

The rearrangement uses TRBV4-2 and TRBJ1-1, with TRBD1 identical over 8 bases. The V gene end was trimmed by 6 bases and the J gene end by 1 base; junction bases not matched to a gene: 4. Germline CDR1 is LGHNA and CDR2 is YNFKEQ. The CDR3 contains 14 residues. This CDR3 reads CASRGTGKNTEAFF. The DNA for the CDR3 is TGTGCCAGCAGGGGGACAGGCAAGAACACTGAAGCTTTCTTT.

The rearrangement joins TRBV11-2 to TRBJ2-7, with D possibly being TRBD2 (6 bases). The CDR3 has 15 residues. V dropped 7 bases and J dropped 4 bases, with 20 bases sitting between them. The germline gives CDR1 SGHAT, CDR2 FQNNGV. This chain's CDR3 is CASNLRTTGVYEQYF. CDR3 coding DNA: TGTGCCAGCAACCTCAGAACTACGGGGGTTTACGAGCAGTACTTC.